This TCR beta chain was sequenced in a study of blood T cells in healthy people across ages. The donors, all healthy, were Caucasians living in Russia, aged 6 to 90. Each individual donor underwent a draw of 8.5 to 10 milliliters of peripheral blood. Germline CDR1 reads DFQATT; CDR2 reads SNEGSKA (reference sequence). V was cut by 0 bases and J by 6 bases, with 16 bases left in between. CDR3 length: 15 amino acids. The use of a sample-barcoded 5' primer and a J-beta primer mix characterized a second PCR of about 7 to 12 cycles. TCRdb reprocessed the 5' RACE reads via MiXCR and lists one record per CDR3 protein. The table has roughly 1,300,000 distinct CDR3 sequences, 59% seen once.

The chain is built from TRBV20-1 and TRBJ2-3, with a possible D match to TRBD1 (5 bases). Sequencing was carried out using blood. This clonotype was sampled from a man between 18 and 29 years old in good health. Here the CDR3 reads CSARDRRASFDTQYF. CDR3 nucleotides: TGCAGTGCTAGAGATCGCAGGGCGTCGTTTGATACGCAGTATTTT.